A single sample is the source of the 13 T cell receptor beta chains below, sequenced in a study of a mutant IDH1 vaccine in newly diagnosed glioma (dated by TCRdb to the early 2020s). These receptors have no identified antigens. The protocol used for the library was the immunoSEQ multiplex PCR assay. TCRdb obtained this table from immuneACCESS and retained in-frame rearrangements with V and J assigned. These tables miss some clones; where compared with another copy, unresolved V genes account for less than half of the shortfall, and the remainder is unexplained. For this sample the table gives 13,000 or so clones, of which around 76% were detected only once. The ten biggest clones cover less than 5% of the sample. In light of the paper, this sample's time point label describes: week 47, end of study. Each vaccine dose was 300 ug of a 20-mer mutant IDH1 peptide in Montanide, given subcutaneously with topical imiquimod.

This sample comprised PBMCs, obtained from a glioma patient whose treatment included an IDH1 peptide vaccine. The receptors were sampled from a woman aged 40 to 50 with glioma.

The DNA for the CDR3 is TGCGCCAGCAGCCCTGTTGGACAGGGGGACACTGAAGCTTTCTTT. It codes for CASSPVGQGDTEAFF. V is TRBV5-1 and J is TRBJ1-1; 10 bases agree with TRBD1. The V segment lost 4 bases and the J segment 3 bases; nucleotides outside the gene matches: 6. The CDR3 covers 15 residues. Germline values: CDR1 SGHRS, CDR2 YFSETQ.

V and J are TRBV7-9 and TRBJ1-1; no clear D. CDR3 length equals 14 residues. Germline values: CDR1 SEHNR, CDR2 FQNEAQ (reference sequence). The V end lost 2 bases, the J end lost 0 bases, and 7 bases lay between the germline ends. CDR3 bases: TGTGCCAGCAGCTTATCGGGCATGAACACTGAAGCTTTCTTT. Residues: CASSLSGMNTEAFF.

The genes are TRBV6-4 and TRBJ1-1; maybe TRBD1 (5 bases). The V end was cut by 3 bases, the J end by 4 bases, with 12 bases between. Germline CDR1 is MRHNA and CDR2 is SNTAGT. This CDR3 is built from 14 residues. The CDR3 reads CASSEGEGSTEAFF. The CDR3 DNA follows: TGTGCCAGCAGTGAAGGGGAGGGAAGCACTGAAGCTTTCTTT.

The rearrangement links TRBV16 to TRBJ1-5; no clear D gene. CDR1 and CDR2 (germline): KGHSY, FQNENV. The CDR3 covers 15 residues. The V and J ends lost 2 bases and 4 bases respectively, with 12 bases between them. The CDR3 DNA follows: TGTGCCAGCAGCCAAGACCCCTCACTTAATCAGCCCCAGCATTTT. It encodes CASSQDPSLNQPQHF.

This sequence joins TRBV10-2 and TRBJ1-5; no clear D gene. The CDR3 sequence is 12 residues long. V lost 3 bases, J lost 0 bases, and 0 bases lay in between. CDR1 WSHSY and CDR2 SAAADI come from the germline V gene. CDR3 DNA: TGCGCCAGCAGTGATAGCAATCAGCCCCAGCATTTT. This encodes CASSDSNQPQHF.

The CDR3 nucleotides read TGTGCCAGCAGCTTCGGGGGACAGACGAGCGAAAAACTGTTTTTT. Amino acids: CASSFGGQTSEKLFF. This chain uses TRBV5-8 with TRBJ1-4; TRBD1 matches at 7 bases. V trimming: 2 bases; J trimming: 8 bases; junction bases outside the gene matches: 9. Looked up from germline, CDR1 is SGHTS and CDR2 is YDEGEE. CDR3 size: 15 residues.

The CDR3 sequence: CASREGSTGELFF. In DNA, the CDR3 is TGTGCCAGCAGGGAGGGTAGCACCGGGGAGCTGTTTTTT. The chain couples TRBV9 to TRBJ2-2, with a possible D match to TRBD2 (6 bases). CDR3 size: 13 residues. Trimming took 5 bases from V and 4 from J, leaving 9 bases between them. Germline lookup yields CDR1 SGDLS and CDR2 YYNGEE.

V is TRBV10-3 and J is TRBJ2-5; D is uncertain. Trimming pared 8 bases from V and 5 bases from J, leaving 12 bases between. The CDR3 has 12 amino acids. Per the germline V gene, CDR1 is ENHRY and CDR2 is SYGVKD. CDR3 DNA sequence: TGTGCCATCGGACGGGCGGAGGAGACCCAGTACTTC. Translating gives CAIGRAEETQYF.

The CDR3 here is CASSASKCPGDTEAFF. The DNA for the CDR3 is TGCGCCAGCAGTGCATCCAAATGTCCAGGGGACACTGAAGCTTTCTTT. The gene calls are TRBV10-1 and TRBJ1-1, with a possible D match to TRBD1 (6 bases). Germline CDR1 reads WNHNN; CDR2 reads SYGVQD (reference sequence). Trimming pared 4 bases from V and 3 bases from J, leaving 18 bases between. The CDR3 runs 16 residues.

The chain joins TRBV7-9 to TRBJ1-4; maybe TRBD1 (6 bases). Trimming pared 4 bases from V and 5 bases from J, leaving 14 bases between. CDR1 SEHNR and CDR2 FQNEAQ come from the germline V gene (reference sequence). The CDR3 spans 15 residues. The CDR3 sequence is CASSSSGAGNEKLFF. The CDR3 DNA reads TGTGCCAGCAGCTCATCGGGGGCGGGGAATGAAAAACTGTTTTTT.

CDR3 DNA sequence: TGTGCCACTAACCCGGCGGACACCGGGGAGCTGTTTTTT. This gives the protein CATNPADTGELFF. V and J are TRBV6-1 and TRBJ2-2; no clear D. V was trimmed by 10 bases and J by 3 bases, leaving 12 bases between them. This CDR3 comprises 13 residues. Per germline, CDR1 MNHNS and CDR2 SASEGT.

This chain links TRBV9 with TRBJ2-3, with 9 positions matching TRBD1. Germline V gene data show CDR1 as SGDLS and CDR2 as YYNGEE. The CDR3 has 17 residues. The ends lost 3 bases at V and 4 bases at J; junction bases unmatched: 12. DNA of the CDR3: TGTGCCAGCAGCGCCCCACAGGGGGCAGGCCGGGCAGATACGCAGTATTTT. Its protein is CASSAPQGAGRADTQYF.

The rearrangement joins TRBV4-3 to TRBJ2-4; D is unclear. This CDR3 spans 16 amino acids. Germline assignment: CDR1 LGHNA and CDR2 YSLEER. V lost 2 bases and J 1 base, leaving 12 bases between the germline ends. CDR3 protein: CASSQFQLPAKNIQYF. The CDR3 coding sequence is TGCGCCAGCAGCCAATTCCAGCTCCCTGCCAAAAACATTCAGTACTTC.